Below are 28 T cell receptor beta chains sequenced from a single sample in a study of T cells in Graves' hyperthyroidism and ophthalmopathy. Amplified TCR beta CDR3 regions derived from RNA transcripts. HTBI primers were employed in a first-round RT-PCR of the TCR CDR3. TCRdb analysed the multiplex PCR reads with MiXCR anew, one entry per CDR3 protein. Of about 560,000 distinct CDR3 sequences in the sample, 16% are singletons; the top ten hold around 18%. Sequences were obtained from blood. Receptors originate from a woman in her late teens or twenties with Graves' hyperthyroidism.

This sequence joins TRBV12-3 or TRBV12-4 and TRBJ1-6, with a tentative D call TRBD1 (5 bases). The CDR3 is 16 residues long. V lost 3 bases to trimming and J lost 7 bases, with 16 bases between them. The CDR3 nucleotides are TGTGCCAGCAGTTTGGCCAGGGCATCTGGAAATTCACCCCTCCACTTT. Residues: CASSLARASGNSPLHF.

In its sample, this clonotype was seen many times. The V gene is TRBV7-8, the J gene TRBJ2-1, with D unresolved. V dropped 5 bases and J dropped 10 bases, with 15 bases sitting between them. The germline CDR1 and CDR2 sequences are SGHVS and FQNEAQ. The CDR3 length is 13 residues. The CDR3 region is CASSQPVLEEQFF. CDR3 bases: TGTGCCAGCAGCCAGCCAGTGCTCGAGGAGCAGTTCTTC.

This clonotype was observed a few times. This chain joins TRBV29-1 and TRBJ2-7; 7 bases fit TRBD1. The V gene's germline CDR1 is SQVTM and CDR2 ANQGSEA. With V trimmed by 7 bases and J by 2 bases, 5 bases remained unmatched. The CDR3 length is 12 residues. CDR3 DNA sequence: TGCAGCGGGGGACAGAGTACCTACGAGCAGTACTTC. Its translation is CSGGQSTYEQYF.

This clonotype was counted many times. The junction departs from germline at one end; a sequencing error may be responsible. This chain links TRBV7-2 with TRBJ2-1, with 7 bases lining up with TRBD2. Germline V gene sequence: CDR1 SGHTA, CDR2 FQGNSA. This CDR3 is 14 amino acids long. Here the CDR3 DNA reads TGTGCCAGCAGCCTAGCGGCAGGAAACAATGAGCAGTTCTTC. It is translated as CASSLAAGNNEQFF.

The gene calls are TRBV19 and TRBJ1-5; D may be TRBD1 (5 bases). Trimming shortened V by 7 bases and J by 1 base, and 14 bases separated the two germline ends. This CDR3 comprises 15 residues. Germline V CDR1 and CDR2: LNHDA, SQIVND (reference sequence). The CDR3 sequence is CASTEPGDSNQPQHF. The CDR3, as DNA: TGTGCCAGTACCGAACCCGGGGACAGCAATCAGCCCCAGCATTTT.

This clonotype was recorded at least ten times. The chain combines TRBV9 with TRBJ2-5, with 10 nucleotides matching TRBD1. J gave up 5 bases and V 0 bases, and 10 bases lay outside the gene matches. CDR3 length equals 17 residues. Germline V gene lookup returns CDR1 SGDLS and CDR2 YYNGEE. The DNA of the CDR3 is TGTGCCAGCAGCGTAGGGGACAGGGGCTACGAGTGGGAGACCCAGTACTTC. It specifies CASSVGDRGYEWETQYF. Full variable domain (missing parts from reference TRBV9 and TRBJ2-5): DSGVTQTPKHLITATGQRVTLRCSPRSGDLSVYWYQQSLDQGLQFLIQYYNGEERAKGNILERFSAQQFPDLHSELNLSSLELGDSALYFCASSVGDRGYEWETQYFGPGTRLLVL.

On this clonotype: One end of the junction fails to match germline, which may point to a read error. The chain carries TRBV7-9 and TRBJ1-1; D may be TRBD1 (5 bases). This CDR3 region has 14 residues. The germline gives CDR1 SEHNR, CDR2 FQNEAQ (reference sequence). The chain's CDR3 is CASRGGAVGTEALF. The CDR3, as DNA: TGTGCCAGCAGGGGAGGGGCAGTCGGCACTGAAGCTCTCTTT.

There are many counts of this clonotype. This chain links TRBV5-6 with TRBJ2-5; D may be TRBD1 (6 bases). From germline, CDR1 is SGHDT and CDR2 YYEEEE. The V and J ends lost 1 base and 5 bases respectively, with 12 bases between them. This CDR3 is built from 14 residues. The CDR3 loop reads CASSLRQGLETQYF. The CDR3 nucleotides read TGTGCCAGCAGCTTGAGGCAGGGGCTTGAGACCCAGTACTTC.

The chain joins TRBV15 to TRBJ1-1, with D uncertain. This CDR3 is 14 amino acids long. The V gene lost 5 bases and the J gene lost 0 bases, with 10 bases spanning the gap. CDR1 is LNHNV, CDR2 YYDKDF, per germline (reference sequence). The CDR3 DNA is TGTGCCACCAGCTCACGGACGGTGAACACTGAAGCTTTCTTT. This gives the protein CATSSRTVNTEAFF.

The genes are TRBV6-5 and TRBJ2-7, with TRBD1 matching over 8 bases. This CDR3 is built from 16 residues. Losses at the gene ends were 5 bases for V and 2 bases for J; bases not matched to a gene: 11. Germline loops: CDR1 MNHEY, CDR2 SVGAGI. CDR3 loop: CASSPSGQGQTYEQYF. The CDR3 coding sequence is TGTGCCAGCAGTCCGTCCGGACAGGGTCAAACCTACGAGCAGTACTTC.

This clonotype was counted many times. This chain connects TRBV12-3 or TRBV12-4 to TRBJ1-4, with D hard to call. Deletions cut 0 bases from V and 6 bases from J, with 17 bases between. The CDR3 contains 17 residues. This CDR3 is CASSLALREHGDEKLFF. CDR3 DNA sequence: TGTGCCAGCAGTTTAGCGCTTCGGGAACACGGTGATGAAAAACTGTTTTTT.

Regarding this clonotype: An end of the junction differs from the germline gene, which may be a read error. This rearrangement joins TRBV5-1 to TRBJ2-1, with D possibly TRBD2 on 6 matching bases. CDR1 and CDR2 (germline): SGHRS, YFSETQ. This CDR3 contains 15 residues. The CDR3 nucleotides are TGCGCCAGCAGCACGGGGCTTGGGACTTACAATGGGCAGTTCTTC. It encodes CASSTGLGTYNGQFF.

This clonotype was observed at least ten times. For the CDR3, the DNA is TGTGCCAGCAGCCCCACGGGACTAGCTACAGATACGCAGTATTTT. Its protein product is CASSPTGLATDTQYF. The chain carries TRBV14 and TRBJ2-3, with 9 bases that match TRBD2. The V gene's germline CDR1 is SGHDN and CDR2 FVKESK. There are 15 residues in the CDR3. V lost 4 bases to trimming and J lost 3 bases; unmatched junction nucleotides: 5.

As for this clonotype: Just one base apart from a much larger clone, this may be a read error. The V gene is TRBV7-2, the J gene TRBJ1-1, with D possibly being TRBD1 (5 bases). The germline V gene has CDR1 SGHTA and CDR2 FQGNSA. The CDR3 is 14 residues long. The CDR3 here is CASSWDRQNTEAYF. For the CDR3, the DNA is TGTGCCAGCAGCTGGGACCGACAGAACACTGAAGCTTACTTT.

This clonotype appeared many times. The chain combines TRBV2 with TRBJ1-3; a weak D match, TRBD1 (5 bases). Germline V lookup: CDR1 SNHLY, CDR2 FYNNEI. The V gene lost 4 bases and the J gene lost 2 bases, with 12 bases spanning the gap. The CDR3 contains 15 residues. The CDR3 DNA reads TGTGCCAGCAGTGGGGGAAGGGGCCCTGGAAACACCATATATTTT. It specifies CASSGGRGPGNTIYF. Variable domain in full (rest from reference TRBV2 and TRBJ1-3): EPEVTQTPSHQVTQMGQEVILRCVPISNHLYFYWYRQILGQKVEFLVSFYNNEISEKSEIFDDQFSVERPDGSNFTLKIRSTKLEDSAMYFCASSGGRGPGNTIYFGEGSWLTVV.

The J gene is TRBJ2-7, the V gene TRBV9, with D unclear. The germline CDR1 and CDR2 sequences are SGDLS and YYNGEE. Between the trimmed V and J ends, which lost 0 bases and 3 bases, there was a span of 13 bases. The CDR3 consists of 15 residues. The CDR3 sequence: CASSVDSGSYYEQYF. CDR3 sequence (DNA): TGTGCCAGCAGCGTAGACTCGGGTTCTTACTACGAGCAGTACTTC.

The genes are TRBV20-1 and TRBJ2-1, with 12 nucleotides matching TRBD2. Trimming at V came to 3 bases and at J to 7 bases, leaving 7 bases not matched to a gene. The germline CDR1 and CDR2 sequences are DFQATT and SNEGSKA (reference sequence). This CDR3 contains 15 residues. CDR3: CSASVPSGGANEQFF. CDR3 in DNA: TGCAGTGCTAGTGTACCTAGCGGGGGGGCAAATGAGCAGTTCTTC.

This clonotype was counted between two and nine times. The CDR3, as DNA: TGTGCCAGCAGCTCTGGGGGCAATTCACCCCTCCACTTT. Its translation is CASSSGGNSPLHF. The rearrangement links TRBV11-3 to TRBJ1-6; tentative D call: TRBD1 (6 bases). Germline-derived CDR1 and CDR2 are SGHNT and YENEEA. The CDR3 spans 13 residues. Trimming cost V 4 bases and J 7 bases, with 8 bases left between them.

This clonotype was seen many times. The genes are TRBV20-1 and TRBJ2-2, with 9 bases aligning to TRBD2. V lost 1 base, J lost 3 bases, and 3 bases stayed unmatched. Per the germline V gene, CDR1 is DFQATT and CDR2 is SNEGSKA (reference sequence). CDR3 length equals 15 residues. The CDR3 loop is CSARVAGVDTGELFF. As DNA, the CDR3 is TGCAGTGCTAGAGTAGCGGGAGTCGACACCGGGGAGCTGTTTTTT.

The rearrangement joins TRBV7-9 to TRBJ1-1, with TRBD1 matching over 7 bases. Germline trimming cut 4 bases from V and 1 base from J; bases unmatched to any gene: 12. This CDR3 comprises 17 residues. Germline V gene lookup returns CDR1 SEHNR and CDR2 FQNEAQ (reference sequence). CDR3 protein: CASSSMVSGTANTEAFF. In DNA, the CDR3 is TGTGCCAGCAGCTCGATGGTCTCCGGGACAGCGAACACTGAAGCTTTCTTT.

This sequence joins TRBV3-1 and TRBJ2-1, with 10 bases identical to TRBD1. Germline-derived CDR1 and CDR2 are LGHDT and YNNKEL (reference sequence). The CDR3 loop spans 13 amino acids. The junction had 3 bases not matched to a gene; V was cut back by 1 base and J by 12 bases. The CDR3 protein is CASSQVTGGWQFF. The CDR3 coding sequence is TGTGCCAGCAGCCAAGTGACAGGGGGCTGGCAGTTCTTC.

This clonotype was found many times. The gene calls are TRBV2 and TRBJ1-2; the D gene is possibly TRBD1 (6 bases). Germline V gene data show CDR1 as SNHLY and CDR2 as FYNNEI. V gave up 7 bases and J gave up 7 bases, with 16 bases separating them. The length of the CDR3 is 13 residues. CDR3 amino acids: CASIPWGGSGYTF. In DNA, the CDR3 is TGTGCCAGCATCCCATGGGGGGGCTCTGGCTACACCTTC.

Notes on this clonotype: Its ends do not fully match the called genes, so a read error is possible. This chain links TRBV13 with TRBJ2-1, with no clear D. This CDR3 region has 16 residues. The germline V gene encodes CDR1 PRHDT and CDR2 FYEKMQ (reference sequence). CDR3 amino acids: CASSFSSPSSYNDQFF. In DNA form, the CDR3 reads TGTGCCAGCAGCTTCAGCTCGCCGAGCTCCTACAATGACCAGTTCTTC.

This clonotype was counted at least ten times. The V gene is TRBV27, the J gene TRBJ2-3; no reliable D call. CDR3 length: 13 amino acids. With 6 bases removed from V and 0 bases from J, the gap between germline ends came to 7 bases. The germline gives CDR1 MNHEY, CDR2 SMNVEV (reference sequence). CDR3 in amino acids: CASRDGSTDTQYF. In nucleotides, the CDR3 is TGTGCCAGCAGGGACGGTAGCACAGATACGCAGTATTTT.

This clonotype was counted ten times or more. The genes are TRBV7-2 and TRBJ2-1; D might be TRBD2 (5 bases). V shed 5 bases and J shed 8 bases, with 19 bases lying between them. Germline CDR1 and CDR2: SGHTA and FQGNSA. The CDR3 has 15 amino acids. The CDR3 here is CASSRSADWLDEQFF. CDR3 DNA sequence: TGTGCCAGCAGCCGCTCGGCGGACTGGCTCGATGAGCAGTTCTTC.

The chain links TRBV20-1 to TRBJ2-7, with D tentatively TRBD2 (6 bases). CDR1 is DFQATT and CDR2 is SNEGSKA in the germline V gene (reference sequence). The CDR3 loop spans 13 amino acids. Trimming left V 6 bases short and J 1 base short, with 13 bases between. The chain's CDR3 is CSAMDGRSYEQYF. CDR3 DNA: TGCAGTGCCATGGACGGGAGATCCTACGAGCAGTACTTC.

This clonotype has a handful of counts. This sequence joins TRBV4-1 and TRBJ2-1, with D unclear. CDR1 is MGHRA, CDR2 YSYEKL, per germline. The CDR3 covers 16 residues. Between the trimmed V and J ends, which lost 4 bases and 0 bases, there was a span of 13 bases. The CDR3 reads CASSPQSRNSYNEQFF. DNA for the CDR3: TGCGCCAGCAGCCCGCAATCCCGAAACTCCTACAATGAGCAGTTCTTC.

This clonotype was seen at least ten times. The chain recombines TRBV19 with TRBJ1-5; 7 positions agree with TRBD1. The CDR3 contains 14 residues. From germline, CDR1 is LNHDA and CDR2 SQIVND (reference sequence). V was clipped by 5 bases and J by 6 bases; unmatched bases: 7. CDR3 residues: CASSADRAGQPQHF. In DNA form, the CDR3 reads TGTGCCAGTAGTGCAGACAGGGCAGGTCAGCCCCAGCATTTT.